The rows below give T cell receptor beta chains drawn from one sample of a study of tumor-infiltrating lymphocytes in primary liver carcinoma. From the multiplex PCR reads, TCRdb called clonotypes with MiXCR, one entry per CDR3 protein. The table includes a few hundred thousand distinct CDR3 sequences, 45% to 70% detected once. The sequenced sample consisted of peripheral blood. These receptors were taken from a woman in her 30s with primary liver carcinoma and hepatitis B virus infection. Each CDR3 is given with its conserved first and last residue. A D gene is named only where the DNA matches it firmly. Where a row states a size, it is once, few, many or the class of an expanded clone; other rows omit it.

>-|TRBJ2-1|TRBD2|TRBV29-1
CSVDVSWGGYNEQFF
TGCAGCGTTGATGTGAGTTGGGGGGGATACAATGAGCAGTTCTTC
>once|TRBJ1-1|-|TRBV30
CAWSVPVRSTGNTGAFF
TGTGCCTGGAGTGTACCCGTCCGATCGACAGGAAATACTGGAGCTTTCTTT
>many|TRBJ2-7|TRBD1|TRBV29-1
CSVWTGASYEQYF
TGCAGCGTTTGGACAGGGGCCTCCTACGAGCAGTACTTC
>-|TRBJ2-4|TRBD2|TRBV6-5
CASSPVRAASGRFANIQYF
TGTGCCAGCAGTCCAGTGCGCGCCGCTAGCGGGAGGTTTGCAAACATTCAGTACTTC
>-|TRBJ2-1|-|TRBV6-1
CASSEAGWSYNEQFF
TGTGCCAGCAGTGAGGCGGGATGGTCCTACAATGAGCAGTTCTTC
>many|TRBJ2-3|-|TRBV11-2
CASSLGLSDTQYF
TGTGCCAGCAGCCTCGGACTGTCAGATACGCAGTATTTT
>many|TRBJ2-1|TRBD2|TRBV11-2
CASSLAGVGNEQFF
TGTGCCAGCAGCTTGGCGGGAGTGGGAAATGAGCAGTTCTTC
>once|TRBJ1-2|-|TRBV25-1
CASSDRHNYGYTF
TGTGCCAGCTCTGACAGGCATAACTATGGCTACACCTTC
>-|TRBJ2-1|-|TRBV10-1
CASTLRVGCQEQFF
TGCGCCAGCACTCTTAGAGTTGGCTGTCAAGAGCAGTTCTTC
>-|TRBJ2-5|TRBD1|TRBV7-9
CASSFQGYQTGDGGETQYF
TGTGCCAGCAGCTTTCAAGGGTACCAGACAGGGGACGGGGGAGAGACCCAGTACTTC
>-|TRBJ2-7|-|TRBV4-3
CASSQDIPGSYEQYF
TGCGCCAGCAGCCAAGATATTCCAGGGTCTTACGAGCAGTACTTC
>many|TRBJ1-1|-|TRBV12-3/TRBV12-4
CASRPRDTEAFF
TGTGCCAGCAGACCCCGGGACACTGAAGCTTTCTTT
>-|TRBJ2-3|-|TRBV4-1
CASSQVPASTDTQYF
TGCGCCAGCAGCCAAGTTCCAGCCAGCACAGATACGCAGTATTTT
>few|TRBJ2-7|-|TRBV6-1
CASEERRNSYEQYF
TGTGCCAGCGAAGAGAGGAGGAACTCCTACGAGCAGTACTTC
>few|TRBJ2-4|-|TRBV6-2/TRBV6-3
CASSLELNIQYF
TGTGCCAGCAGTTTGGAATTAAACATTCAGTACTTC
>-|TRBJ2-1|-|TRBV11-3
CASGPLGNEQFF
TGTGCCAGCGGGCCACTAGGAAATGAGCAGTTCTTC
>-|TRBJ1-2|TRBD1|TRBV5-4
CASSVGQGRTAVYGYTF
TGTGCCAGCAGCGTTGGACAGGGGCGAACCGCGGTCTATGGCTACACCTTC
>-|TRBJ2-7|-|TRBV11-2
CASSLDGNEQYF
TGTGCCAGCAGCTTGGACGGAAATGAGCAGTACTTC
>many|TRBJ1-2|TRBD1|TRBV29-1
CSGLGQGKGYTF
TGCAGCGGATTAGGACAGGGCAAAGGCTACACCTTC
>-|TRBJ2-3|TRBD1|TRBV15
CATSRPKVTGGTDTQYF
TGTGCCACCAGCAGACCAAAGGTTACAGGGGGAACAGATACGCAGTATTTT
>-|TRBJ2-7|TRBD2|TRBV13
CASSGGLALNEQYF
TGTGCCAGCAGCGGGGGACTAGCACTCAACGAGCAGTACTTC
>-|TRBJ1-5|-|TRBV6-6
CASSRSGGNQHQHF
TGTGCCAGCAGTAGGAGCGGAGGCAATCAGCACCAGCATTTT
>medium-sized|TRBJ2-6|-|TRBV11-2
CASSLGLRANVLTF
TGTGCCAGCAGCTTAGGACTCCGGGCCAACGTCCTGACTTTC
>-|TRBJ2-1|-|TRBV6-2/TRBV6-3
CASSPLNERFF
TGTGCCAGTAGTCCCCTTAATGAGCGGTTCTTC
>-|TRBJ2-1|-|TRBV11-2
CTSSLFSPINNEQFF
TGTACTAGCAGCTTATTTAGCCCAATAAACAATGAGCAGTTCTTC
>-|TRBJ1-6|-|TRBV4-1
CTSSQDRSSWGTENSPLHF
TGCACCAGCAGCCAAGATCGGAGTAGCTGGGGGACGGAGAATTCACCCCTCCACTTT
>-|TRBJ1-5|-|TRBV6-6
CASSYPDQPQHF
TGTGCCAGCAGTTATCCTGATCAGCCCCAGCATTTT
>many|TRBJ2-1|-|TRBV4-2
CASSQELVYSRPEQFF
TGTGCCAGCAGCCAAGAGTTAGTTTACTCCCGGCCCGAGCAGTTCTTC
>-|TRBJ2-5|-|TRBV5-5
CASSSGRAQYF
TGTGCCAGCAGCTCCGGACGGGCCCAGTACTTC
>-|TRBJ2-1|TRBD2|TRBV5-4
CASSFTSASYNEQFF
TGTGCCAGCAGTTTTACTAGCGCTTCCTACAATGAGCAGTTCTTC
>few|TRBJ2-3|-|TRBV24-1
CATSDLRGTPDTQYF
TGTGCCACCAGTGATTTGCGGGGGACTCCAGATACGCAGTATTTT
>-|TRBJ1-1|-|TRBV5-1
CASSLTANTEAFF
TGCGCCAGCAGCTTGACGGCGAACACTGAAGCTTTCTTT
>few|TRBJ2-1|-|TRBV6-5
CATSLPQAHNEQFF
TGTGCCACCTCACTGCCCCAGGCCCACAATGAGCAGTTCTTC
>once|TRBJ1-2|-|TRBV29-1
CSVEDQTSYAF
TGCAGCGTTGAGGATCAGACCAGTTACGCCTTC
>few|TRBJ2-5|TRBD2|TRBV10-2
CASSEGLAGLETQYF
TGCGCCAGCAGTGAGGGACTAGCGGGCCTAGAGACCCAGTACTTC
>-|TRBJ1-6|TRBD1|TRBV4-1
CASSRPTGDNSPLHF
TGCGCCAGCAGCCGACCAACAGGGGACAATTCACCCCTCCACTTT
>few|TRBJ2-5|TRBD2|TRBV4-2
CAGSQVLAGGPETQYF
TGTGCCGGCAGCCAAGTCCTAGCGGGAGGGCCAGAGACCCAGTACTTC
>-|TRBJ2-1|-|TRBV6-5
CASSYSNRDTNNEQFF
TGTGCCAGCAGTTACTCGAACAGGGACACCAACAATGAGCAGTTCTTC
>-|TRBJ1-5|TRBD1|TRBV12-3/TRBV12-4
CASSSAGGQGGHPQHF
TGTGCCAGCAGTTCCGCGGGGGGACAGGGAGGACATCCCCAGCATTTT
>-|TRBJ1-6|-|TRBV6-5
CASSKQSAIYSSPLHF
TGTGCCAGTAGTAAACAGTCTGCCATATATAGTTCACCCCTCCACTTT
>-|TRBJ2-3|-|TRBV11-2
CACSLSRDTQYF
TGTGCTTGCAGCTTAAGCAGGGATACGCAGTATTTT
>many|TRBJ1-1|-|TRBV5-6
CASRDRMNTEAFF
TGTGCCAGCAGGGACAGAATGAACACTGAAGCTTTCTTT
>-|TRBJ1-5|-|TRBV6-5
CASGYARGSNQPQHF
TGTGCCAGCGGTTACGCCAGGGGAAGCAATCAGCCCCAGCATTTT
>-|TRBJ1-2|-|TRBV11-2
CTSSSRGGIYGYTF
TGTACCAGCAGCTCCAGGGGCGGTATCTATGGCTACACCTTC
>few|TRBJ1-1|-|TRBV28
CASSRNSGTEAFF
TGTGCCAGCAGTCGAAATAGTGGCACTGAAGCTTTCTTT
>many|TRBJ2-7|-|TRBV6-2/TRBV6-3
CASTDLYEQYF
TGTGCCAGCACCGACCTGTACGAGCAGTACTTC
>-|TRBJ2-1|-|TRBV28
CASMGRATTPHNERFF
TGTGCCAGCATGGGCCGTGCCACGACTCCCCACAATGAGCGGTTCTTC
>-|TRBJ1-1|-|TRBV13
CASSLQVRNTEAFF
TGTGCCAGCAGCTTGCAGGTTAGGAACACTGAAGCTTTCTTT
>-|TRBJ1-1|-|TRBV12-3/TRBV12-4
CASSSGNAFF
TGTGCCAGCAGCTCAGGGAATGCTTTCTTT
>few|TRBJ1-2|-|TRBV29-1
CSVKDSFSPYGYTF
TGCAGCGTCAAAGACAGTTTTTCCCCCTATGGCTACACCTTC
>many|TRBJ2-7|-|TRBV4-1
CASSQDPSDLWGYEQYF
TGCGCCAGCAGCCAAGATCCAAGTGACCTCTGGGGCTACGAGCAGTACTTC
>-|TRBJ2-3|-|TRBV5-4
CASSLEKAPATNTDTQYF
TGTGCCAGCAGCTTGGAAAAGGCCCCCGCGACCAACACAGATACGCAGTATTTT
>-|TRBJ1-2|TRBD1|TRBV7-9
CAGSLGDSNYGYTF
TGTGCCGGCAGCTTAGGGGACAGTAACTATGGCTACACCTTC
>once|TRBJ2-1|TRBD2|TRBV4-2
CASSQPGLAGDFEQFF
TGTGCCAGCAGCCAACCTGGACTAGCAGGAGACTTTGAGCAGTTCTTC
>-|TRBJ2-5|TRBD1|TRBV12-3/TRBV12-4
CARSLGDSKTQYF
TGTGCCAGGAGTTTAGGGGACAGCAAGACCCAGTACTTC
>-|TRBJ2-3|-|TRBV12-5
CASGPGQADTQYF
TGTGCTAGTGGTCCGGGCCAGGCAGATACGCAGTATTTT
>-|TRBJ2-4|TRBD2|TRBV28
CASSLWGGGGRGDIQYF
TGTGCCAGCAGTTTATGGGGAGGTGGGGGGAGGGGTGACATTCAGTACTTC
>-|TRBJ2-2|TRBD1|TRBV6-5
CARSPDRAWNTGELFF
TGTGCCAGGAGTCCAGACAGGGCATGGAACACCGGGGAGCTGTTTTTT